The rows below give T cell receptor beta chains drawn from one sample of a study of blood T cell repertoires in COVID-19. Sequencing was performed with immunoSEQ multiplex PCR; in TCRdb, only in-frame clones are kept and a portion is missing. The table includes approximately 250,000 clones, around 90% detected once. The specimen sequenced was PBMCs or T cells enriched from blood (not recorded which). These receptors originate from a woman aged 25 to 39 with acute COVID-19. Each CDR3 is given with its conserved first and last residue. The order of the fields is CDR3 length, V gene, J gene, clone size, D gene, CDR3 DNA, CDR3 protein. D genes are given only for firm matches. Only part of the rows carry a size: once, few, many, or a class if the clone is expanded.

CDR3 length: 13; V gene: TRBV5-6; J gene: TRBJ2-7; clone size: NA; D gene: NA; CDR3 DNA: TGTGCCAGCAGTCTTCTCAGGGCCTACGAGCAGTACTTC; CDR3 protein: CASSLLRAYEQYF
CDR3 length: 18; V gene: TRBV3-1/TRBV3-2; J gene: TRBJ1-5; clone size: NA; D gene: TRBD1; CDR3 DNA: TGTGCCAGCAGTATCCCGGTGACAGGGCCCCGGGGCAATCAGCCCCAGCATTTT; CDR3 protein: CASSIPVTGPRGNQPQHF
CDR3 length: 15; V gene: TRBV28; J gene: TRBJ2-2; clone size: NA; D gene: TRBD1; CDR3 DNA: TGTGCCAGCAGTTCGGGACAGGGGCTCACCGGGGAGCTGTTTTTT; CDR3 protein: CASSSGQGLTGELFF
CDR3 length: 11; V gene: TRBV27; J gene: TRBJ2-1; clone size: NA; D gene: NA; CDR3 DNA: TGTGCCAGCAGACTGAACAATGAGCAGTTCTTC; CDR3 protein: CASRLNNEQFF
CDR3 length: 15; V gene: TRBV27; J gene: TRBJ2-3; clone size: NA; D gene: NA; CDR3 DNA: TGTGCCAGCAGTGAACTCCAGGGGTGGGGAGATACGCAGTATTTT; CDR3 protein: CASSELQGWGDTQYF
CDR3 length: 12; V gene: TRBV28; J gene: TRBJ1-3; clone size: NA; D gene: TRBD1; CDR3 DNA: TGTGCCAGCAGTTTCAGGGGGAGCACCATATATTTT; CDR3 protein: CASSFRGSTIYF
CDR3 length: 15; V gene: TRBV18; J gene: TRBJ2-1; clone size: NA; D gene: NA; CDR3 DNA: TGTGCCAGCTCACCATCGACTAGCTCCTACAATGAGCAGTTCTTC; CDR3 protein: CASSPSTSSYNEQFF
CDR3 length: 13; V gene: TRBV7-6; J gene: TRBJ2-3; clone size: NA; D gene: NA; CDR3 DNA: TGTGCCAGCAGTTATTCCCTCCCGGATACGCAGTATTTT; CDR3 protein: CASSYSLPDTQYF
CDR3 length: 13; V gene: TRBV12-3/TRBV12-4; J gene: TRBJ1-4; clone size: many; D gene: TRBD1; CDR3 DNA: TGTGCCAGCACTAACAGGGGTGGAGAAAAACTGTTTTTT; CDR3 protein: CASTNRGGEKLFF
CDR3 length: 14; V gene: TRBV9; J gene: TRBJ2-1; clone size: NA; D gene: NA; CDR3 DNA: TGTGCCAGCAGCTTGGACCTAGGGGGCAATGAGCAGTTCTTC; CDR3 protein: CASSLDLGGNEQFF
CDR3 length: 16; V gene: TRBV7-9; J gene: TRBJ2-3; clone size: NA; D gene: NA; CDR3 DNA: TGTGCCAGCAGCTTAGCTCGGCACAGGGCGGCAGATACGCAGTATTTT; CDR3 protein: CASSLARHRAADTQYF
CDR3 length: 15; V gene: TRBV28; J gene: TRBJ2-1; clone size: once; D gene: TRBD1; CDR3 DNA: TGTGCCAGCAGTTTAGTACAGGGGGCCGGTCGGGGGCAGTTCTTC; CDR3 protein: CASSLVQGAGRGQFF
CDR3 length: 16; V gene: TRBV13; J gene: TRBJ2-1; clone size: NA; D gene: TRBD2; CDR3 DNA: TGTGCCAGCAGCCCGGCGAGCGGGACGGACTACAATGAGCAGTTCTTC; CDR3 protein: CASSPASGTDYNEQFF
CDR3 length: 14; V gene: TRBV20-1; J gene: TRBJ2-2; clone size: NA; D gene: NA; CDR3 DNA: TGCAGTGCTAGTCTGTCCAGCGCGTCCGGGGAGCTGTTTTTT; CDR3 protein: CSASLSSASGELFF
CDR3 length: 12; V gene: TRBV29-1; J gene: TRBJ1-2; clone size: NA; D gene: TRBD1; CDR3 DNA: TGCAGCGCCAGGGGGCTTAGCTATGGCTACACCTTC; CDR3 protein: CSARGLSYGYTF
CDR3 length: 14; V gene: TRBV2; J gene: TRBJ2-2; clone size: once; D gene: TRBD2; CDR3 DNA: TGTGCCAGCAAAAGAACTAGCGCCACCGGGGAGCTGTTTTTT; CDR3 protein: CASKRTSATGELFF
CDR3 length: 15; V gene: TRBV7-9; J gene: TRBJ2-5; clone size: NA; D gene: NA; CDR3 DNA: TGTGCCAGCAGCACTACGGACAGTTGGGGGGAGACCCAGTACTTC; CDR3 protein: CASSTTDSWGETQYF
CDR3 length: 15; V gene: TRBV27; J gene: TRBJ1-1; clone size: NA; D gene: TRBD1; CDR3 DNA: TGTGCCAGCAGGGGATTACAGGGGGAGAACACTGAAGCTTTCTTT; CDR3 protein: CASRGLQGENTEAFF